This TCR beta chain was identified in a study of T-cell memory formation after mild COVID-19. V gave up 3 bases and J gave up 1 base, with 13 bases separating them. Germline V gene data show CDR1 as MDHEN and CDR2 as SYDVKM. The CDR3 consists of 16 residues. TCRdb passed the 5' RACE reads through MiXCR, listing each CDR3 protein once. The repertoire has about 140,000 distinct CDR3 sequences, 20% to 25% of them found once; the top ten carry roughly 25%. The specimen sequenced was PBMCs or a T cell subset sorted from them (not recorded which). The rearrangement joins TRBV28 to TRBJ1-5, with D perhaps matching TRBD1 (6 bases). This TCR was sampled from an adult woman who had mild COVID-19 (a few samples of this study predate the infection). Cell type and time point are not known. Written as DNA, the CDR3 is TGTGCCAGCAGTTTCACCGGGACATTGAGCAATCAGCCCCAGCATTTT. Its translation: CASSFTGTLSNQPQHF.